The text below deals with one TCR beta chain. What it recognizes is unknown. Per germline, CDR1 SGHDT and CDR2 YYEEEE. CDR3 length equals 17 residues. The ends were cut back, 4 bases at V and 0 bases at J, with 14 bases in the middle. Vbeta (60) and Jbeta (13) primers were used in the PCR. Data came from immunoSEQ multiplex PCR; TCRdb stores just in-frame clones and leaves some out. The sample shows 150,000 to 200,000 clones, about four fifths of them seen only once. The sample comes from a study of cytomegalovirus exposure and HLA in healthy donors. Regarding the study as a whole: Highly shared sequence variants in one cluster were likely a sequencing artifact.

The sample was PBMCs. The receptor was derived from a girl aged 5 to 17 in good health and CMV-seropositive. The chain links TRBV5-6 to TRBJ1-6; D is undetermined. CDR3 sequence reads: CASSPYVGSSYNSPLHF. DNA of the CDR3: TGTGCCAGCAGCCCCTACGTAGGGAGCTCCTATAATTCACCCCTCCACTTT.